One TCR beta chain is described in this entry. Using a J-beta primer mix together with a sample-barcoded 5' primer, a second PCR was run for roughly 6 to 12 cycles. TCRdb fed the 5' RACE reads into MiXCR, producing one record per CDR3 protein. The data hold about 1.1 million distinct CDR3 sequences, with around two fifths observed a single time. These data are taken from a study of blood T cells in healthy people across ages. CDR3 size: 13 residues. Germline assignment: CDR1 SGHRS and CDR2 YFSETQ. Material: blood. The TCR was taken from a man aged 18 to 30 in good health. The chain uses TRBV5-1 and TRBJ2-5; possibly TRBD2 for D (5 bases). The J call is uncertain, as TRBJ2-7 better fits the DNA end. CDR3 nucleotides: TGCGCCAGCAGCTTGGGGTCGGGAAACGAGCAGTACTTC. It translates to CASSLGSGNEQYF.